This TCR beta chain was sequenced in a study of chemoradiotherapy in HPV16-positive cancers. The table came from immunoSEQ multiplex PCR; TCRdb's copy has only in-frame clones and leaves some out. The repertoire includes about 7,800 clones, around three quarters of them detected once, and around 7.4% sits in the top ten. This specimen was collected from a patient who underwent chemoradiotherapy. The TCR was taken from a human donor with HPV-associated anogenital cancer.

This CDR3 is CASSYGTGAGQPQHF. In DNA, the CDR3 is TGTGCCAGCAGTTATGGGACAGGGGCCGGTCAGCCCCAGCATTTT. The rearrangement joins TRBV7-2 to TRBJ1-5; 10 bases map to TRBD1. The J segment lost 6 bases and the V segment lost 6 bases, leaving 8 bases of the junction unmatched. Germline V lookup: CDR1 SGHTA, CDR2 FQGNSA. The CDR3 has 15 residues.